The 8 T cell receptor beta chains given below trace back to one sample, sequenced in a study of Ad26.COV2.S vaccination and SARS-CoV-2 variants. Libraries were prepared by immunoSEQ multiplex PCR; TCRdb keeps only in-frame clonotypes and omits some of them. There are over 110,000 clones in the sample; approximately 90% occur only once, and 5% lies in the top ten. Sequencing used peripheral blood, obtained after recovery from COVID-19. These receptors came from a human donor who had recovered from COVID-19.

The table lists this clone with a count of one. V gene TRBV7-2 combines with J gene TRBJ1-1; possibly TRBD1 for D (5 bases). V was shortened by 1 base and J by 7 bases, with 13 bases between the two germline ends. There are 14 residues in the CDR3. CDR1 is SGHTA, CDR2 FQGNSA, per germline. CDR3 DNA sequence: TGTGCCAGCAGCTTAGGCCAGGGAAAAAGTGAAGCTTTCTTT. Translation gives CASSLGQGKSEAFF.

The chain has TRBV2 and TRBJ2-5; D gene uncertain. Germline V gene data show CDR1 as SNHLY and CDR2 as FYNNEI. This CDR3 has 14 amino acids. The V end was cut by 4 bases, the J end by 5 bases, with 14 bases between. CDR3 loop: CASSGSPSVETQYF. The CDR3 DNA is TGTGCCAGCAGTGGATCTCCATCGGTTGAGACCCAGTACTTC.

This chain uses TRBV6-5 with TRBJ1-1, with D maybe TRBD1 (6 bases). CDR3 length equals 14 residues. Germline assignment: CDR1 MNHEY and CDR2 SVGAGI. Trimming pared 6 bases from V and 4 bases from J, leaving 15 bases between. CDR3 amino acids: CASRGGARITEAFF. The DNA for the CDR3 is TGTGCCAGCAGGGGGGGGGCGCGAATCACTGAAGCTTTCTTT.

The chain has TRBV7-2 and TRBJ2-5; 12 bases map to TRBD2. Germline V CDR1 and CDR2: SGHTA, FQGNSA. The CDR3 has 17 amino acids. V was clipped by 1 base and J by 5 bases; unmatched bases: 8. The CDR3 loop is CASSLGASGGARETQYF. The CDR3 bases are TGTGCCAGCAGCTTAGGGGCTAGCGGGGGGGCCCGGGAGACCCAGTACTTC.

J is TRBJ1-2 and V is TRBV18; 7 positions agree with TRBD1. CDR1 and CDR2 (germline): KGHSH, LQKENI. V was clipped by 5 bases and J by 8 bases; unmatched bases: 8. This CDR3 is built from 13 residues. CDR3 protein: CASSSQTGEGYTF. The DNA of the CDR3 is TGTGCCAGCTCATCCCAAACAGGGGAAGGCTACACCTTC. Drawing the rest from reference TRBV18 and TRBJ1-2, the complete variable domain is NAGVMQNPRHLVRRRGQEARLRCSPMKGHSHVYWYRQLPEEGLKFMVYLQKENIIDESGMPKERFSAEFPKEGPSILRIQQVVRGDSAAYFCASSSQTGEGYTFGSGTRLTVV.

J is TRBJ1-5 and V is TRBV19; D is unresolved. V was trimmed by 1 base and J by 8 bases, leaving 6 bases between them. Germline loops: CDR1 LNHDA, CDR2 SQIVND (reference sequence). This CDR3 has 12 amino acids. CDR3 protein: CASSIGLKPQHF. The CDR3 region has the DNA TGTGCCAGTAGTATAGGCCTTAAGCCCCAGCATTTT.

There are a few counts of this clone. The chain has TRBV6-6 and TRBJ1-4; 7 positions match TRBD1. J gave up 8 bases and V 5 bases, and 14 bases lay outside the gene matches. CDR1 is MNHNY and CDR2 is SVGAGI in the germline V gene (reference sequence). The CDR3 length is 16 residues. CDR3 coding DNA: TGTGCCAGCAGTAAACGACAGGGACTGGAACGCGAAAAACTGTTTTTT. Its protein product is CASSKRQGLEREKLFF.

The chain is built from TRBV5-6 and TRBJ2-1; TRBD1 aligns across 12 bases. Per the germline V gene, CDR1 is SGHDT and CDR2 is YYEEEE. V dropped 1 base and J dropped 8; count of bases not matched to a gene: 7. The CDR3 totals 16 residues. The CDR3 nucleotides read TGTGCCAGCAGCTTGTTGGGACAGGGGGCCGTGGATGAGCAGTTCTTC. It codes for CASSLLGQGAVDEQFF.